The 28 T cell receptor beta chains reported below all come from one sample, sequenced in a study of blood T cell repertoires in COVID-19. Data came from immunoSEQ multiplex PCR; TCRdb stores just in-frame clones and leaves some out. The sample consists of 150,000 to 200,000 clones, around 86% of them appearing once. Material: peripheral blood. The receptors were sampled from a middle-aged woman with acute or convalescent COVID-19.

V usage is TRBV7-2 and J usage is TRBJ1-5; 8 positions agree with TRBD1. The V and J ends lost 6 bases and 9 bases, in that order; junction bases with no gene match: 4. Germline V lookup: CDR1 SGHTA, CDR2 FQGNSA. This CDR3 region has 12 residues. CDR3 coding DNA: TGTGCCAGCAGTCCACAGGGGGGGCCCCAGCATTTT. Encoded protein: CASSPQGGPQHF.

The CDR3 loop is CASSAHREAFF. The CDR3 DNA is TGTGCCAGCAGTGCACACAGGGAAGCTTTCTTT. The chain has TRBV12-3 or TRBV12-4 and TRBJ1-1; perhaps TRBD1 as D (5 bases). This CDR3 comprises 11 residues. Trimming pared 5 bases from V and 8 bases from J, leaving 9 bases between.

The table lists this clone with a count of one. The CDR3 region is CASSPGPTGTGPRFNYGYTF. Here the CDR3 DNA reads TGTGCCAGCAGCCCCGGTCCCACGGGGACAGGTCCCCGATTTAACTATGGCTACACCTTC. V is TRBV6-6 and J is TRBJ1-2; 8 nucleotides match TRBD1. J was trimmed by 1 base and V by 6 bases; bases with no gene match: 22. The CDR3 sequence is 20 residues long. CDR1 is MNHNY, CDR2 SVGAGI, per germline (reference sequence).

This clone came up once. CDR3 DNA: TGTGCCAGCGACGACAGCACGAAGGGGGTTAATTCACCCCTCCACTTT. It translates to CASDDSTKGVNSPLHF. The J gene is TRBJ1-6, the V gene TRBV7-9; D is perhaps TRBD1 (6 bases). Germline-derived CDR1 and CDR2 are SEHNR and FQNEAQ (reference sequence). CDR3 length: 16 residues. Between the trimmed V and J ends, which lost 8 bases and 6 bases, there was a span of 20 bases.

This clone has just a few counts. The V call is TRBV6-2 or TRBV6-3, the J call TRBJ2-7, with D perhaps TRBD1 (5 bases). The CDR3 is 14 residues long. V lost 2 bases and J lost 4, with 12 bases in between. Germline V gene sequence: CDR1 MNHEY, CDR2 SVGEGT. The CDR3 loop is CASSYRSGKYEQYF. Written as DNA, the CDR3 is TGTGCCAGCAGTTACAGGTCAGGGAAGTACGAGCAGTACTTC.

The rearrangement links TRBV15 to TRBJ2-1, with D possibly matching TRBD2 (6 bases). The V end was cut by 5 bases, the J end by 7 bases, with 12 bases between. CDR3 length: 13 amino acids. Looked up from germline, CDR1 is LNHNV and CDR2 is YYDKDF (reference sequence). The CDR3 reads CATSSRRGNEQFF. The CDR3 region has the DNA TGTGCCACCAGCTCCCGCCGGGGGAATGAGCAGTTCTTC.

This chain links TRBV18 with TRBJ1-5; no reliable D call. Germline-derived CDR1 and CDR2 are KGHSH and LQKENI. The CDR3 runs to 16 residues. Trimming left V 1 base short and J 0 bases short, with 10 bases between. This CDR3 reads CASSPRGSNSNQPQHF. CDR3 nucleotide sequence: TGTGCCAGCTCACCACGTGGCAGTAATAGCAATCAGCCCCAGCATTTT.

The chain employs TRBV19 and TRBJ2-2, with unresolved D. This CDR3 region has 13 residues. Germline V gene sequence: CDR1 LNHDA, CDR2 SQIVND (reference sequence). V was cut by 7 bases and J by 5 bases, with 11 bases left in between. CDR3 in amino acids: CASILVLTGELFF. The CDR3 DNA reads as TGTGCCAGTATTCTAGTATTAACCGGGGAGCTGTTTTTT.

This chain links TRBV4-1 with TRBJ2-3; 9 bases map to TRBD2. Germline V gives CDR1 MGHRA, CDR2 YSYEKL. The CDR3 is 17 residues long. V dropped 4 bases and J dropped 2; count of bases not matched to a gene: 10. As DNA, the CDR3 is TGCGCCAGCAGCCGCAGGTCGGCGGGAGGGGACACAGATACGCAGTATTTT. Amino acid sequence: CASSRRSAGGDTDTQYF.

The sample holds a few counts of this clone. The chain employs TRBV20-1 and TRBJ1-1; TRBD1 matches 8 bases. The germline V gene has CDR1 DFQATT and CDR2 SNEGSKA (reference sequence). The V gene end was trimmed by 7 bases and the J gene end by 7 bases; junction bases not matched to a gene: 5. CDR3 size: 11 residues. CDR3 coding DNA: TGCAGTGGGCAGGGGGCTCGTGAAGCTTTCTTT. Translated: CSGQGAREAFF.

The rearrangement links TRBV10-3 to TRBJ2-3; D might be TRBD1 (6 bases). The CDR3 runs to 12 residues. CDR1 and CDR2 (germline): ENHRY, SYGVKD. Deletions cut 6 bases from V and 3 bases from J, with 7 bases between. CDR3 nucleotide sequence: TGTGCCATCAGGGACAGAACAGATACGCAGTATTTT. Its translation is CAIRDRTDTQYF.

Comments on this clone: Mismatch with germline at one junction end may stem from a read error. The chain couples TRBV5-1 to TRBJ2-5; tentative D call: TRBD2 (6 bases). The CDR3 covers 14 residues. CDR1 and CDR2 (germline): SGHRS, YFSETQ. The DNA of the CDR3 is TGCGCCAGCAGATTGGGGACTGTTCAAGAGACCCAGTACTTC. Translation gives CASRLGTVQETQYF.

For the CDR3, the DNA is TGTGCCAGCAGCTTTGGTCACGGGACTAGTTCACCCCTCCACTTT. Residues: CASSFGHGTSSPLHF. The chain carries TRBV5-6 and TRBJ1-6, with TRBD1 as a possible D gene (5 bases). Trimming removed 2 bases from V and 9 bases from J, with 15 bases in between. The CDR3 spans 15 residues. Germline CDR1 and CDR2: SGHDT and YYEEEE.

V usage is TRBV28 and J usage is TRBJ1-2; TRBD1 might be the D (6 bases). CDR1 MDHEN and CDR2 SYDVKM come from the germline V gene. Trimming took 2 bases from V and 3 from J, leaving 13 bases between them. The CDR3 is 15 residues long. The CDR3 bases are TGTGCCAGCAGTTTACTAGGACAGAGTTACTATGGCTACACCTTC. This encodes CASSLLGQSYYGYTF.

This chain links TRBV6-5 with TRBJ2-3; 8 bases fit TRBD2. The CDR3 spans 15 residues. The V gene end was trimmed by 3 bases and the J gene end by 2 bases; junction bases not matched to a gene: 4. Germline CDR1 MNHEY, CDR2 SVGAGI. The chain's CDR3 is CASSYSGIYTDTQYF. The CDR3 region has the DNA TGTGCCAGCAGTTATAGCGGGATCTACACAGATACGCAGTATTTT.

The genes are TRBV11-2 and TRBJ2-3, with 7 bases fitting TRBD1. V lost 3 bases to trimming and J lost 3 bases; unmatched junction nucleotides: 6. Germline CDR1 SGHAT, CDR2 FQNNGV. The CDR3 has 15 amino acids. CDR3 protein: CASSLGRGLTDTQYF. CDR3 bases: TGTGCCAGCAGCTTGGGTAGGGGGCTTACAGATACGCAGTATTTT.

The chain uses TRBV18 and TRBJ1-2; no clear D. Germline V gene lookup returns CDR1 KGHSH and CDR2 LQKENI. The length of the CDR3 is 16 residues. Trimming shortened V by 2 bases and J by 5 bases, and 18 bases separated the two germline ends. The CDR3 spells CASSPNPPPGWYGYTF. The CDR3 coding sequence is TGTGCCAGCTCACCAAACCCTCCTCCGGGATGGTATGGCTACACCTTC.

The genes are TRBV7-3 and TRBJ2-7; 7 bases map to TRBD2. Germline CDR1 and CDR2: SGHTA and FQGTGA. J was trimmed by 4 bases and V by 2 bases; bases with no gene match: 2. This CDR3 comprises 13 residues. The CDR3 reads CASSLSGRYEQYF. CDR3 coding DNA: TGTGCCAGCAGCTTATCCGGGAGGTACGAGCAGTACTTC. Looking up the rest from reference TRBV7-3 and TRBJ2-7 gives the full variable domain: GAGVSQTPSNKVTEKGKYVELRCDPISGHTALYWYRQSLGQGPEFLIYFQGTGAADDSGLPNDRFFAVRPEGSVSTLKIQRTERGDSAVYLCASSLSGRYEQYFGPGTRLTVT.

The chain is built from TRBV5-8 and TRBJ2-7; D uncertain. The CDR3 contains 12 residues. The germline V and J ends were trimmed by 4 bases and 3 bases, with 8 bases remaining between them. Germline V CDR1 and CDR2: SGHTS, YDEGEE. In DNA form, the CDR3 reads TGTGCCAGCAGCCTAGGAGACTACGAGCAGTACTTC. It encodes CASSLGDYEQYF.

The CDR3 sequence: CASSDRPLSSFNEQFF. CDR3 bases: TGTGCCAGCAGCGACAGACCCCTTAGTTCTTTCAATGAGCAGTTCTTC. V is TRBV7-3 and J is TRBJ2-1, with a possible D match to TRBD1 (5 bases). Germline CDR1 is SGHTA and CDR2 is FQGTGA. The CDR3 has 16 residues. The V end was cut by 5 bases, the J end by 6 bases, with 20 bases between.

The V and J genes are TRBV28 and TRBJ2-7; the D gene is possibly TRBD2 (6 bases). Germline V gene data show CDR1 as MDHEN and CDR2 as SYDVKM. The CDR3 totals 15 residues. V gave up 7 bases and J gave up 1 base, with 17 bases separating them. The CDR3 DNA reads TGTGCCAGCACCTCTCCGGGACTTGCTTCCTACGAGCAGTACTTC. Protein sequence: CASTSPGLASYEQYF.

This clone was observed once. The chain combines TRBV28 with TRBJ2-1, with TRBD1 matching 7 bases. The CDR3 covers 16 residues. The V gene's germline CDR1 is MDHEN and CDR2 SYDVKM. V lost 6 bases, J lost 5 bases, and 13 bases stayed unmatched. The CDR3 loop is CASSSIGQGVDNEQFF. The CDR3 nucleotides are TGTGCCAGCAGCTCTATAGGGCAGGGGGTTGACAATGAGCAGTTCTTC. The full variable domain, completed using reference TRBV28 and TRBJ2-1, is DVKVTQSSRYLVKRTGEKVFLECVQDMDHENMFWYRQDPGLGLRLIYFSYDVKMKEKGDIPEGYSVSREKKERFSLILESASTNQTSMYLCASSSIGQGVDNEQFFGPGTRLTVL.

The V call is TRBV27, the J call TRBJ2-1; tentative D call: TRBD2 (5 bases). The CDR3 loop spans 16 amino acids. The germline gives CDR1 MNHEY, CDR2 SMNVEV (reference sequence). V lost 3 bases, J lost 8 bases, and 20 bases lay in between. The CDR3 nucleotides read TGTGCCAGCAGTTTCGTCCAAGCGGACGGCGGTGATGAGCAGTTCTTC. This sequence encodes CASSFVQADGGDEQFF.

The CDR3 region is CASSEATYVGAYQFF. The CDR3 DNA follows: TGTGCCAGCAGTGAAGCGACTTACGTGGGGGCATACCAGTTCTTC. The V call is TRBV6-1, the J call TRBJ2-1; perhaps TRBD1 as D (6 bases). Between the trimmed V and J ends, which lost 0 bases and 13 bases, there was a span of 19 bases. Germline V gene lookup returns CDR1 MNHNS and CDR2 SASEGT. This CDR3 is 15 amino acids long.

This clone was seen ten or more times. Here the CDR3 DNA reads TGTGCCAGCAGCCCGGGGGAGCCGGTGGTCGGCTACACCTTC. As protein: CASSPGEPVVGYTF. The chain links TRBV6-5 to TRBJ1-2, with a possible D match to TRBD1 (5 bases). V was clipped by 6 bases and J by 8 bases, with 19 bases between them. CDR3 length equals 14 residues. Germline CDR1 MNHEY, CDR2 SVGAGI.

The genes are TRBV20-1 and TRBJ1-1; D call uncertain. V lost 3 bases and J lost 1, with 6 bases in between. Germline lookup yields CDR1 DFQATT and CDR2 SNEGSKA (reference sequence). There are 12 residues in the CDR3. CDR3 protein: CSASWQNTEAFF. The CDR3 DNA reads TGCAGTGCTAGTTGGCAGAACACTGAAGCTTTCTTT.

This clone was detected a few times. This sequence joins TRBV5-1 and TRBJ2-1; TRBD2 matches 7 bases. This CDR3 is 15 amino acids long. Per the germline V gene, CDR1 is SGHRS and CDR2 is YFSETQ. With 6 bases clipped from V and 10 bases from J, the junction kept 16 bases outside the gene matches. The CDR3 nucleotides are TGCGCCAGCACGGTCACGACTAGCTCCACCGGGGAGCAGTTCTTC. This translates into CASTVTTSSTGEQFF. The whole variable domain, filled in from reference TRBV5-1 and TRBJ2-1, reads KAGVTQTPRYLIKTRGQQVTLSCSPISGHRSVSWYQQTPGQGLQFLFEYFSETQRNKGNFPGRFSGRQFSNSRSEMNVSTLELGDSALYLCASTVTTSSTGEQFFGPGTRLTVL.

In this sample, this clone turned up once. The chain has TRBV19 and TRBJ2-1; D gene ambiguous. V lost 1 base, J lost 11 bases, and 15 bases lay in between. Germline CDR1 LNHDA, CDR2 SQIVND (reference sequence). The CDR3 sequence is 14 residues long. The CDR3 bases are TGTGCCAGTAGTATAGTGGGCGACGACCCCAAGCAGTTCTTC. Amino acids: CASSIVGDDPKQFF.